This T cell receptor beta chain is drawn from a study of blood T cell repertoires in COVID-19 (dated by TCRdb to about 2020). As for the study more broadly: Samples from collaborators originated in the United States, Italy and Spain and spanned both the acute and convalescent phases of COVID-19. A de-identified subject ID, COVID-19 status, age in years and sex were almost always included in the sample metadata. Where available, HLA class I and class II types were taken from metadata supplied by the sample provider and were not determined by assay-based typing. The prospective study material was composed of cDNA or gDNA derived from T cells, B-cell-depleted T cells, or PBMCs. The dataset comprised deeply sampled blood TCRbeta repertoires from subjects exposed to, actively infected with, or recovered from COVID-19. The samples were drawn from the first 160 participants of the ongoing ImmuneRACE study and from some 1,300 subjects provided by 6 global collaborators. The repertoires were released in a freely available public database intended as a resource for research on the immune response to SARS-CoV-2. What the study reported, not specific to this receptor: The amount of clinical and demographic metadata varied by source and participant and was provided uncurated.

A remark on this clone: The specificity of this receptor is unknown. Qualities for individual bases were not recorded, and no much larger clone is one base off.

At one collaborating source in Seattle, patients were enrolled during active infection and were followed longitudinally through the course of disease. The collaborating institutions used their own protocols to collect whole blood in K2EDTA tubes. For TCRbeta analysis, collaborators shipped samples in one of three forms: frozen whole blood, isolated PBMCs, or DNA extracted from either of those sample types. TCRbeta CDR3 regions were amplified from genomic DNA using the immunoSEQ Assay, a bias-controlled multiplex PCR. Per the source publication's procedure: The number of nucleated cells in each sample was estimated from the amplification of reference gene primers within the assay. To quantify the absolute abundance of each unique TCRbeta CDR3 rearrangement, sequence reads were collapsed and filtered. For each sample, productive Simpson clonality was calculated as the square root of Simpson's diversity index over productive rearrangements. Held by TCRdb, this immuneACCESS table contains in-frame sequences only and omits some clones. Under half of the omission traces to an unresolved V gene where checked; the cause of the rest is unknown. That table supplies the V and J calls and clone size; D and trimming were determined from the DNA. The table for this sample lists nearly 350,000 clones; about 90% of them were counted only once. Clones ranked in the top ten supply more than 5% of the sample.

The junction carries 12 bases between V and J, which are trimmed by 4 bases and 0 bases respectively. Inclusive of the bounding cysteine and phenylalanine, the CDR3 is 15 residues long. Solely the CDR3 DNA is kept, with 45 bases framed from the first base. CDR1 and CDR2 are drawn from the germline V gene: MNHEY, SVGAGI. The chain is encoded by TRBV6-5 joined to TRBJ1-1, with the D gene not confidently named. The sample taken for sequencing was peripheral blood. This TCR was recovered from a woman in her forties or fifties with COVID-19, enrolled during active disease. The DNA is as follows: TGTGCCAGCAGTTGGGAGGGAAATATGAACACTGAAGCTTTCTTT. It translates to CASSWEGNMNTEAFF.